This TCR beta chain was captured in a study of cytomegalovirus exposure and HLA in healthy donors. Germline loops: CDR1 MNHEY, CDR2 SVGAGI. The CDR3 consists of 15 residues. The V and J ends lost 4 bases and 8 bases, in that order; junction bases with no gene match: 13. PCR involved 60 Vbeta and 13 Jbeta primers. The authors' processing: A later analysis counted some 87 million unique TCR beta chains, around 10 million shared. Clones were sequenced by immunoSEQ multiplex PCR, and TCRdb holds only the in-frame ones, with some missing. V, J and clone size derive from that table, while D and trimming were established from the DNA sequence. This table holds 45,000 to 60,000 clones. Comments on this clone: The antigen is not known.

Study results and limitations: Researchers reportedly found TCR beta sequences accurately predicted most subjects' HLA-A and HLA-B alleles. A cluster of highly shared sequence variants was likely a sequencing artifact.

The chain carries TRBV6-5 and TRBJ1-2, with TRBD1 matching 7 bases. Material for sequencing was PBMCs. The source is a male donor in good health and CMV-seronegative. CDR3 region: CASSFAGQAVGGYTF. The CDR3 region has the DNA TGTGCCAGCAGTTTTGCCGGACAGGCGGTTGGAGGCTACACCTTC.